The clone carrying this T cell receptor (beta chain) was counted ten times or more. Its antigen remains unknown. The data derive from a study of T cell repertoires in cytomegalovirus infection. Study-wide background: Public TCR beta signatures provided an indication of both CMV infection and a matching HLA type. Study-level points and caveats: Carriers of CMV plus the relevant HLA were identified by cumulative public TCR beta family frequency. CMV-specific TCR beta clonotypes restricted by HLA-C dominated the ex vivo response.

Germline CDR1 SGHTA, CDR2 FQGTGA. The CDR3 is 15 residues long. Trimming took 1 base from V and 7 from J; bases not matched to a gene: 5. TCRdb itself ran the reads through MiXCR, one entry per CDR3 protein. This table holds around 450,000 distinct CDR3 sequences, around 11% found once. The sequenced sample was PBMCs. The TCR comes from a human donor in good health (CMV status not recorded). Some clones in this sample may be carry-over from other donors' samples. The chain links TRBV7-3 to TRBJ2-1; 9 bases are a match to TRBD2. CDR3 protein: CASSLMSSGINEQFF. CDR3 nucleotide sequence: TGTGCCAGCAGCTTAATGTCTAGCGGGATAAATGAGCAGTTCTTC.